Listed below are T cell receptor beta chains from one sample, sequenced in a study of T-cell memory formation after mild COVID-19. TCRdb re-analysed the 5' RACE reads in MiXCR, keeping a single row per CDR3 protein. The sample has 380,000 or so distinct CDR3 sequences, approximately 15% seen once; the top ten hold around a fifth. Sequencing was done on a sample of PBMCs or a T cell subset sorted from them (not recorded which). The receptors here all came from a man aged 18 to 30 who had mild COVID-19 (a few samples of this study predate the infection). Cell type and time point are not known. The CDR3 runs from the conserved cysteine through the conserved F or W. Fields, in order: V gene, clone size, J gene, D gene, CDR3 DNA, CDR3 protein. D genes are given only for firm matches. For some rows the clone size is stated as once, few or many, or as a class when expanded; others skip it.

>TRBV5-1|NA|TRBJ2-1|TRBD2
TGCGCCAGCAGCTTGGCCCATAGCGGGGGGGCCTTCTACAATGAGCAGTTCTTC
CASSLAHSGGAFYNEQFF
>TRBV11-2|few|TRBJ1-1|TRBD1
TGTGCCAGCAGCTTAACCGGGACAGGGTTTGTAGCTTTCTTT
CASSLTGTGFVAFF
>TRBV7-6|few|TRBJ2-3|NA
TGTGCCAGCAGCTTATTTCCGGGGCCGAATACCGATACGCAGTATTTT
CASSLFPGPNTDTQYF
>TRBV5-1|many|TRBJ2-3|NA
TGCGCCAGCAGTCCTGGAGGGGTAGGGATCACAGATACGCAGTATTTT
CASSPGGVGITDTQYF
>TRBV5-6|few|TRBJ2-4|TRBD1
TGTGCCAGCAGCTCACCGGGACAGGGAAACATTCAGTACTTC
CASSSPGQGNIQYF
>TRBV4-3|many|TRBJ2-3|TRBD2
TGCGCCAGCAGCCAAGATAGCGGGGGGCTCACAGATACGCAGTATTTT
CASSQDSGGLTDTQYF
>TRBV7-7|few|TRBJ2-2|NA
TGTGCCAGCAGCCCGCGGTGGGGGGAGGACACCGGGGAGCTGTTTTTT
CASSPRWGEDTGELFF
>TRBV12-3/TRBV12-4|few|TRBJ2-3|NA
TGTGCCAGCAACACCGTGGACCGTCGGGCAGATACGCAGTATTTT
CASNTVDRRADTQYF
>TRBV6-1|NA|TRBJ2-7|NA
TGTGCCAGCACCGGGAGTTGGGGGGACTACGAGCAGTACTTC
CASTGSWGDYEQYF
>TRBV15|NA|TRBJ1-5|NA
TGTGCCACCAGCAGAGGACGCCTGAACGACCATAGCAATCAGCCCCAGCATTTT
CATSRGRLNDHSNQPQHF
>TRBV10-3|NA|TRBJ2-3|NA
TGTGCCATCACTGGGGCGGGTACAGATACGCAGTATTTT
CAITGAGTDTQYF
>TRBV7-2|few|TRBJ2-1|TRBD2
TGTGCCAGCAGCTATAGCGGGGGGACCAATGAGCAGTTCTTC
CASSYSGGTNEQFF
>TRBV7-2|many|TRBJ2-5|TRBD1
TGTGCCAGCAGCTTGGACAGGGGGAACCAAGAGACCCAGTACTTC
CASSLDRGNQETQYF
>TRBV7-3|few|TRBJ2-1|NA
TGTGCCAGCAGCGAGAGCAGGGGTAATGAGCAGTTCTTC
CASSESRGNEQFF
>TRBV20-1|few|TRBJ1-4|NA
TGCAGTGCCCAGAGGGGTGAAAAACTGTTTTTT
CSAQRGEKLFF
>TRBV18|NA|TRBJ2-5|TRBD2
TGTGCCAGCTCACCCTTCTCGCGGGGGAGTGAGACCCAGTACTTC
CASSPFSRGSETQYF
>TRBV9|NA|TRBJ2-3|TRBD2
TGTGCCAGCAGCGCGGGACTAGCGGGGGGGCTCGTCACAGATACGCAGTATTTT
CASSAGLAGGLVTDTQYF
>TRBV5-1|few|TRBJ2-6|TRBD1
TGCGCCAGCAGCTTGACTCACAGGGGGACTGGGGCCAACGTCCTGACTTTC
CASSLTHRGTGANVLTF
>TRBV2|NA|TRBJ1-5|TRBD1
TGTGCCAGTAAACCAACAGGGGGTCAGCCCCAGCATTTT
CASKPTGGQPQHF
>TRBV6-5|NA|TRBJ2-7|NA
TGTGCCAGCAGCCCCAGGGGTGGAGAGCAGTACTTC
CASSPRGGEQYF
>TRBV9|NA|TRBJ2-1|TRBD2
TGTGCCAGCAGCGTATTCGGGACTAGTAATGAGCAGTTCTTC
CASSVFGTSNEQFF
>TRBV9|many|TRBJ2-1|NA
TGTGCCAGCAGCGTAGACCCGCCGGGTGAGCAGTTCTTC
CASSVDPPGEQFF
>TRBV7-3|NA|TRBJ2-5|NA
TGTGCCAGCAGCCGGACCAGCTCAGAGACCCAGTACTTC
CASSRTSSETQYF
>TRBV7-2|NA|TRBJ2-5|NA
TGTGCCAGCCGGGGGCGGGGTCGATCCTTTGGGGAGACCCAGTACTTC
CASRGRGRSFGETQYF
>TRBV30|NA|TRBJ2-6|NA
TGTGCCTGGGGAATGAAACACTCTGGGGCCAACGTCCTGACTTTC
CAWGMKHSGANVLTF
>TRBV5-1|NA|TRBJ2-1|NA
TGCGCCAGCAGCCCCGGGGGCTCGACTGGCCGCAGTGAGCAGTTCTTC
CASSPGGSTGRSEQFF
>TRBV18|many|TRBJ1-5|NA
TGTGCCAGCTCAACCGGGGGGACAAATAACAATCAGCCCCAGCATTTT
CASSTGGTNNNQPQHF
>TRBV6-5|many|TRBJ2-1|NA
TGTGCCAGCAGTTCCGCGCGAGCCTACAATGAGCAGTTCTTC
CASSSARAYNEQFF
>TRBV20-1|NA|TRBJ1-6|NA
TGCAGTGCTAAAACCCCGGGACGAAGCCTTAGGGATTCACCCCTCCACTTT
CSAKTPGRSLRDSPLHF
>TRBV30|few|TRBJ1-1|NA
TGTGCCTGGAGTGTACGAACACGACAAGCTTTCTTT
CAWSVRTRQAFF
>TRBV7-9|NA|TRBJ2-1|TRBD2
TGTGCCAGCAGCTCCCTCTTGGCGGGGGCCTACAATGAGCAGTTCTTC
CASSSLLAGAYNEQFF
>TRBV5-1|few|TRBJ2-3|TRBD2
TGCGCCAGCAGCCCCATTGGTAGCGGGGCGAGCACAGATACGCAGTATTTT
CASSPIGSGASTDTQYF
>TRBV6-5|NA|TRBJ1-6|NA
TGTGCCAGCTTACCCGCACTTGTCGGTTTCTCCTATAATTCACCCCTCCACTTT
CASLPALVGFSYNSPLHF
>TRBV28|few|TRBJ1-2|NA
TGTGCCAGCAGGTCCAGCTTCGCGTATGGCTACACCTTC
CASRSSFAYGYTF
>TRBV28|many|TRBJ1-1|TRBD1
TGTGCCAGCAGTTTGAGGGGGCTGAACACTGAAGCTTTCTTT
CASSLRGLNTEAFF
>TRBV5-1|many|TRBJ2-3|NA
TGCGCCAGCAGCTTCTCGGTGGACACAGATACGCAGTATTTT
CASSFSVDTDTQYF
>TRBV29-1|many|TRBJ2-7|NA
TGCAGCGTTGCCTCCGGGGCCGAGCAGTACTTC
CSVASGAEQYF
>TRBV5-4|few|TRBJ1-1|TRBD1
TGTGCCAGCGGACAGGGCCCAAACAATGAAGCTTTCTTT
CASGQGPNNEAFF
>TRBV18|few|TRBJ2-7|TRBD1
TGTGCCAGCTCAGGGGGACAGTTTACCTCCTACGAGCAGTACTTC
CASSGGQFTSYEQYF
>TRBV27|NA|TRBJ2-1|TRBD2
TGTGCCAGCAGTTTACTAAATGTTGGGGGGGGACTTTTGTTCTTC
CASSLLNVGGGLLFF
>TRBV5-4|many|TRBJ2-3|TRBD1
TGTGCCAGCAGCTACGCCGGGACAGCGCTGCCCACAGATACGCAGTATTTT
CASSYAGTALPTDTQYF
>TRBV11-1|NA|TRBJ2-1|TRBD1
TGTGCCAGCAGCTTAGCGCTGGAGACAGGGGGGGTGTTCTTC
CASSLALETGGVFF
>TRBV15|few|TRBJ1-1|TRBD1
TGTGCCACCAGCGAGCAAGGGACAGCCAGTGAAGCTTTCTTT
CATSEQGTASEAFF
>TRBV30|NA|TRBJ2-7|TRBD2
TGTGCCTGGAGTGTACCTAGCGGGGGGGTTGCCCACGAGCAGTACTTC
CAWSVPSGGVAHEQYF
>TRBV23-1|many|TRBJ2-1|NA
TGCGCCAGCAGTCACCGTCTGGGCGATGAGCAGTTCTTC
CASSHRLGDEQFF
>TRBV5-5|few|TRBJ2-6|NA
TGTGCCAGCAGCGTTACAGGGTTAACTGGTTCTTCTGGGGCCAACGTCCTGACTTTC
CASSVTGLTGSSGANVLTF
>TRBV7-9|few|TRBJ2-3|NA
TGTGCCAGCAGTTTTACTAGTCGGGCGACAGATACGCAGTATTTT
CASSFTSRATDTQYF
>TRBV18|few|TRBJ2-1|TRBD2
TGTGCCAGCTCATTAACTAGCGGGGGGCCTCCTGGGAAGGAGCAGTTCTTC
CASSLTSGGPPGKEQFF
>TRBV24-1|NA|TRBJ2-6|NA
TGTGCCACCAGTGACACCCGGGACGAAGTCCGCTCTGGGGCCAACGTCCTGACTTTC
CATSDTRDEVRSGANVLTF
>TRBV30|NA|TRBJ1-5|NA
TGTGCCTGGAGTAACCCTTCAGGAAAAGTCAATCAGCCCCAGCATTTT
CAWSNPSGKVNQPQHF
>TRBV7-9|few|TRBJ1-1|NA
TGTGCCAGCAGCCCACGGACGGAGAACACTGAAGCTTTCTTT
CASSPRTENTEAFF
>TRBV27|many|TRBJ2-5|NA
TGTGCCAGCAGTTTAGGGAAACCGGAGACCCAGTACTTC
CASSLGKPETQYF
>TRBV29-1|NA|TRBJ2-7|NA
TGCAGCGTTGAGACCCCCGCAGGGTACGAGCAGTACTTC
CSVETPAGYEQYF
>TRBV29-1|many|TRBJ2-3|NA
TGCAGCGTTTCGTTCCGTCCTGGGGATACGCAGTATTTT
CSVSFRPGDTQYF
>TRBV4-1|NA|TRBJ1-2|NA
TGCGCCAGCAGCCAAGATCCCGGGGGCTACACCTTC
CASSQDPGGYTF
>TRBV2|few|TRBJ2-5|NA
TGTGCCAGCTCGCAGTACCAAGAGACCCAGTACTTC
CASSQYQETQYF
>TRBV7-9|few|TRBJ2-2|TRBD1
TGTGCCAGCAGCCAAACGGGACAGCCCACCGGGGAGCTGTTTTTT
CASSQTGQPTGELFF
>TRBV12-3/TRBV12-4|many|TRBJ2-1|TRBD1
TGTGCCAGCAGCCAGGGACAGGGAATTTACAATGAGCAGTTCTTC
CASSQGQGIYNEQFF